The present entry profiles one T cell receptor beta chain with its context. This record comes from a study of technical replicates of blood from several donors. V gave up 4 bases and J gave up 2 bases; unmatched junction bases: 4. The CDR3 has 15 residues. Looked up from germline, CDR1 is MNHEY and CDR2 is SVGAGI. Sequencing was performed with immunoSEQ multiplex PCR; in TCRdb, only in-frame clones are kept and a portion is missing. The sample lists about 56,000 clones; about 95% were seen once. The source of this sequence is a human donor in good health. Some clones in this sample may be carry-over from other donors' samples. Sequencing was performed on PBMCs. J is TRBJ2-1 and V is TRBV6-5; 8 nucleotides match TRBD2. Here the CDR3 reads CASSSRGGPYNEQFF. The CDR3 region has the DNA TGTGCCAGCAGTTCCCGGGGGGGGCCCTACAATGAGCAGTTCTTC.